One T cell receptor beta chain is described in this entry. V lost 0 bases and J 5 bases, leaving 13 bases between the germline ends. In germline, CDR1 is MNHEY, CDR2 SVGAGI. The CDR3 length is 16 residues. Study processing details: Counts of nucleated cells, estimated from reference gene primer amplification, were obtained. Only in-frame clones appear in the TCRdb table, and some are missing; sequencing was by immunoSEQ multiplex PCR. V, J and clone size were drawn from that table, and D and trimming were deduced from the DNA. The repertoire holds about 210,000 clones, about 88% seen once, with 3% to 3.5% in the top ten. This sample stems from a study of blood T cell repertoires in COVID-19. Study overall: Some COVID-19 samples were acute and others convalescent; all came from the United States, Italy and Spain. PBMCs, B-cell-depleted T cells, or T cells provided the cDNA or gDNA that made up the material.

The sample comprised peripheral blood. This receptor was taken from a man aged 55 to 69 with acute or convalescent COVID-19. The chain links TRBV6-5 to TRBJ2-2; D possibly corresponds to TRBD1 (5 bases). Here the CDR3 reads CASSYSTQGGTGELFF. CDR3 DNA sequence: TGTGCCAGCAGTTACTCGACGCAGGGTGGGACCGGGGAGCTGTTTTTT.